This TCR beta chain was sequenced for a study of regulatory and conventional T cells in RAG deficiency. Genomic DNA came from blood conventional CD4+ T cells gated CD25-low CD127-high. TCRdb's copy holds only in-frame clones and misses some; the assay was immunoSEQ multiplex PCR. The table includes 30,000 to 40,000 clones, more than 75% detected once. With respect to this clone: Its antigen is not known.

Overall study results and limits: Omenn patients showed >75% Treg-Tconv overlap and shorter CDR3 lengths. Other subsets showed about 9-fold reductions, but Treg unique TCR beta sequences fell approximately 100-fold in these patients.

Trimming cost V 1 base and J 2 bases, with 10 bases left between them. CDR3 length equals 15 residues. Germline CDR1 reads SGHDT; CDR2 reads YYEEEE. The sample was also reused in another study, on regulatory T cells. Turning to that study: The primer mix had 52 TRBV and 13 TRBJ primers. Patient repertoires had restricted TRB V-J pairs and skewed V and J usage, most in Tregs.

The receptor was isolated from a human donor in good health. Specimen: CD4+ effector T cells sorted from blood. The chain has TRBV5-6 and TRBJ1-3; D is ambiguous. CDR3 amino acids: CASSLKGVAGNTIYF. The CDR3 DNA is TGTGCCAGCAGCTTGAAGGGAGTTGCTGGAAACACCATATATTTT.